This TCR beta chain derives from a study of tumor-infiltrating lymphocytes in oesophageal squamous cell carcinoma. This clonotype showed up many times. A junction boundary mismatches the germline segment, possibly from a read error. MiXCR, applied by TCRdb to the PCR reads, yields one record per CDR3 protein. The table records over 20,000 distinct CDR3 sequences, under 35% of them present only once. Sample: esophageal tumor tissue. The clonotype was recovered from a female donor with esophageal squamous cell carcinoma.

The CDR3 nucleotides are TGTGCCAGCAGTGAATCTGTAAACACCATATATTTT. The encoded protein is CASSESVNTIYF. This chain links TRBV6-1 with TRBJ1-3, with D unresolved. Germline CDR1 and CDR2: MNHNS and SASEGT. The CDR3 has 12 residues.